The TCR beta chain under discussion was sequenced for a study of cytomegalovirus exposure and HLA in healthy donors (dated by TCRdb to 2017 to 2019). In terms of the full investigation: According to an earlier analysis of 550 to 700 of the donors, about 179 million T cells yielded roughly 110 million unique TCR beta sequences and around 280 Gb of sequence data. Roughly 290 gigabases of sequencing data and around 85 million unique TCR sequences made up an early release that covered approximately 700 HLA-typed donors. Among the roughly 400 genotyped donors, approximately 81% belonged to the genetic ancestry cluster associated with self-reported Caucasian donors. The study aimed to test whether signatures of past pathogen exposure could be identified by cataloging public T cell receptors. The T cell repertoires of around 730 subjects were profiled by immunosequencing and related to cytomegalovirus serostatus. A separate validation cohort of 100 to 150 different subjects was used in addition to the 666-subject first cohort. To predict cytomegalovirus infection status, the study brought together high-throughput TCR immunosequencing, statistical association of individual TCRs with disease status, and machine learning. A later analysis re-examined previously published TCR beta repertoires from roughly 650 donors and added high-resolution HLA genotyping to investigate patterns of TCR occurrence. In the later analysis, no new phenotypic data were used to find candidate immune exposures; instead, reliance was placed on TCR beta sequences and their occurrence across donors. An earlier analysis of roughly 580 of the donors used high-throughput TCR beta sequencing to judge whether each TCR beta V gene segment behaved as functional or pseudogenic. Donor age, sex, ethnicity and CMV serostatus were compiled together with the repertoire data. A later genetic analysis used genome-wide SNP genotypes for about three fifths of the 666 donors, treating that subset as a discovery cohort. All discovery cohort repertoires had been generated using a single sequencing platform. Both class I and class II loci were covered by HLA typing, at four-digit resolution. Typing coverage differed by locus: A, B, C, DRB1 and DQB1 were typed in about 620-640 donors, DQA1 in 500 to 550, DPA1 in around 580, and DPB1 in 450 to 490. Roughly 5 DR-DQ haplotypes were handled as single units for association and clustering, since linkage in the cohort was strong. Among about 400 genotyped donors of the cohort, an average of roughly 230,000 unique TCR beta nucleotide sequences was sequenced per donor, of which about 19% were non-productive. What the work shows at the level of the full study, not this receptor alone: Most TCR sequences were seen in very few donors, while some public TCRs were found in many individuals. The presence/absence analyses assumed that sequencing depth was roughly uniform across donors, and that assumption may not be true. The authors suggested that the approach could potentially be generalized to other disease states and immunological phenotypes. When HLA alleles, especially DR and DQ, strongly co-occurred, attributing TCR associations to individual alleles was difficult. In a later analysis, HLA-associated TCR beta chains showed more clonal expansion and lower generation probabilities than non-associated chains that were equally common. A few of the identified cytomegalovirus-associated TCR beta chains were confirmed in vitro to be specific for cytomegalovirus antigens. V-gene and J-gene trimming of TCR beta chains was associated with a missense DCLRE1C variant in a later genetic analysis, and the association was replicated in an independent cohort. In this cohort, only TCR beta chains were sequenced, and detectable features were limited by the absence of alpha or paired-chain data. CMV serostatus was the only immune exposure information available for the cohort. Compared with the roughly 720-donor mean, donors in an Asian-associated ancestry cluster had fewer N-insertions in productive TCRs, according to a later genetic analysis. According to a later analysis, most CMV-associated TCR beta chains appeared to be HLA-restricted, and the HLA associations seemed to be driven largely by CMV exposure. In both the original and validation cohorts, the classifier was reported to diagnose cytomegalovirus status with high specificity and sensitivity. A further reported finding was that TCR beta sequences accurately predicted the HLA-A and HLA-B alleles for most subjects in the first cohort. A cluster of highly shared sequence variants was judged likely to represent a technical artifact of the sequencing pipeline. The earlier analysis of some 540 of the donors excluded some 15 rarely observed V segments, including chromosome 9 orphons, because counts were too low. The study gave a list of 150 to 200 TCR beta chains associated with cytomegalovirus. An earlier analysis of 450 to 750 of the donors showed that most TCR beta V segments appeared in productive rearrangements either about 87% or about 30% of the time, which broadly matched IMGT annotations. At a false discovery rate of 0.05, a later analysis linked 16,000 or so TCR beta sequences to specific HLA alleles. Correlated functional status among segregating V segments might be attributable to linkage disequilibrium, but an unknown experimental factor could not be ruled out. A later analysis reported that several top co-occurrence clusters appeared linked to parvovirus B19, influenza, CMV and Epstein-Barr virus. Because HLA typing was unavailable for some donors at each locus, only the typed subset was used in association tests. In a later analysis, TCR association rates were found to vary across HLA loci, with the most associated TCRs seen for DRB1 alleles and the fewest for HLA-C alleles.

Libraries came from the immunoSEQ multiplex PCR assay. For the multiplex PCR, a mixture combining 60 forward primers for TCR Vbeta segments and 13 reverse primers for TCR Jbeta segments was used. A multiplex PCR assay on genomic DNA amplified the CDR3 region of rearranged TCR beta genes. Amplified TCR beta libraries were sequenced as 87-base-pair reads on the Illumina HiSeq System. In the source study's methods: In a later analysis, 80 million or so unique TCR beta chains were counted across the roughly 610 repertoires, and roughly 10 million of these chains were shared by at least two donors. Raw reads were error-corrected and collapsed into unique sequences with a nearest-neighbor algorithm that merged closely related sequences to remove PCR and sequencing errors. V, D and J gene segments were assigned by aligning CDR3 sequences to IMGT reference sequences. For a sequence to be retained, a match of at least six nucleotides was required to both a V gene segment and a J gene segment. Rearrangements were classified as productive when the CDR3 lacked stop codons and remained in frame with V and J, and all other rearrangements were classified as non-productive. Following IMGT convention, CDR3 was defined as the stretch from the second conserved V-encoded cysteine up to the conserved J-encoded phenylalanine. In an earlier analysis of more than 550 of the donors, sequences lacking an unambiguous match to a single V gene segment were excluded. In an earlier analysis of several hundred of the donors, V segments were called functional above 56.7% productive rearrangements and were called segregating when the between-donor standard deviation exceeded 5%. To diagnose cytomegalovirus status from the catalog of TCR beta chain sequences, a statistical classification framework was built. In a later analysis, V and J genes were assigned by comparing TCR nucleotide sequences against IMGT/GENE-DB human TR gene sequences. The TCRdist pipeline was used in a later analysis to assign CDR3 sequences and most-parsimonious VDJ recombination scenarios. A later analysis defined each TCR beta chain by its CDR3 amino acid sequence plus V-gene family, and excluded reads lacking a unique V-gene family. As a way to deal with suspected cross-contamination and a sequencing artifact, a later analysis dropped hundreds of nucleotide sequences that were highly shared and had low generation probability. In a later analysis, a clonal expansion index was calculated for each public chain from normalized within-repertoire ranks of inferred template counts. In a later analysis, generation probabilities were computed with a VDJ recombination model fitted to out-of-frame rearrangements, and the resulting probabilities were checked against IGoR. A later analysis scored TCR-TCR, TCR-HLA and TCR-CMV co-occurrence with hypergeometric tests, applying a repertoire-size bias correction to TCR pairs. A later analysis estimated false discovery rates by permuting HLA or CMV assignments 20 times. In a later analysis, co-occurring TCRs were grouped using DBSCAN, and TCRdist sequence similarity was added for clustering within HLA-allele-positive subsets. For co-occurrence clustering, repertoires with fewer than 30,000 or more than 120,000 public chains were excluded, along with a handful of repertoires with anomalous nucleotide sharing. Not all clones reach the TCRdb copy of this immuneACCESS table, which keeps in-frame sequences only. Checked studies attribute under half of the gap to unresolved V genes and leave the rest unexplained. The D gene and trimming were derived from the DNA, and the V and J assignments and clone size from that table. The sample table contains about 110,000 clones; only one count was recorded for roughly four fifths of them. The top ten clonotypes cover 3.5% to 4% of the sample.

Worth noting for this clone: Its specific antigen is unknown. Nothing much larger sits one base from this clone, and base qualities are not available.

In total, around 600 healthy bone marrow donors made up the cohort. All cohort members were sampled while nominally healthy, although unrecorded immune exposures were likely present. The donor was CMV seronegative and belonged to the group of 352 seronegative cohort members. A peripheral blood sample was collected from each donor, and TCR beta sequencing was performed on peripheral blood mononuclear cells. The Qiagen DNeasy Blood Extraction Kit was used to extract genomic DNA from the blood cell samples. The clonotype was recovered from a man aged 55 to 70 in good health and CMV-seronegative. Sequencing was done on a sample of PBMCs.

The DNA reads TGTGCCAGCAGCCAAGGGGCGTCCAAGGTTCCAGATACGCAGTATTTT. This is translated as CASSQGASKVPDTQYF. The V gene is TRBV11-2 and the J gene is TRBJ2-3; the D segment could be TRBD1, given 5 matching bases. From a lookup of the germline V gene, CDR1 and CDR2 are SGHAT and FQNNGV. V is reduced by 5 bases and J by 4 bases, leaving a spacing of 19 bases between them. The CDR3 sequence holds 16 residues, the cysteine and phenylalanine included. The retained sequence is limited to the CDR3, 48 bases, with the frame set at the first base.